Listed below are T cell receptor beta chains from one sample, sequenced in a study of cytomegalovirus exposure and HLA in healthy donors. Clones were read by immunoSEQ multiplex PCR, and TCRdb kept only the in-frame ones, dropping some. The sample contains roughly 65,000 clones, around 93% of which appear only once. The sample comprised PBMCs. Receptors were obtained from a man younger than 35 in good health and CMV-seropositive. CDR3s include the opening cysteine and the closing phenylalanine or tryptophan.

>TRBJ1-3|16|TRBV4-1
CASSPGQVASGNTIYF
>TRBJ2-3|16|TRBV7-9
CASSFDRTSSDDTQYF
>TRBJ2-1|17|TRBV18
CASSPISAGSSYNEQFF
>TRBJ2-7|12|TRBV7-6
CASSLEIEEQYF
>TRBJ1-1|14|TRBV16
CASSRGLVGTEAFF
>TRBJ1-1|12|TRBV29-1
CSVGSGNTEAFF
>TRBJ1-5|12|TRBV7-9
CASSDGTGPQHF
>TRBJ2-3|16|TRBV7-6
CASSPGLAGGLDTQYF
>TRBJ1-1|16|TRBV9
CASSVGQGLMNTEAFF
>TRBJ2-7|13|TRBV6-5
CASRPLTGYEQYF
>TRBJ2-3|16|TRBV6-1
CASSGGLAGGTDTQYF
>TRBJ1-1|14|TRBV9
CASSPLSGNTEAFF
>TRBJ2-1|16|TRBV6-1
CASSGPAAGGPNEQFF
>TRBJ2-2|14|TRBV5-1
CASSFPGASGELFF
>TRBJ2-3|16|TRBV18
CASSSTSGRAPDTQYF
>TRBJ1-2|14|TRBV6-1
CASVRTESNYGYTF
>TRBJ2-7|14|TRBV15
CATSPLTETYEQYF
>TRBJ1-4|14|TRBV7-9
CASSQDRKNEKLFF
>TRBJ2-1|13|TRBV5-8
CASSVISYNEQFF
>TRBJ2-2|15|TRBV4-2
CASSQGTGDTGELFF
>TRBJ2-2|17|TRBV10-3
CAISESKASGIAGELFF
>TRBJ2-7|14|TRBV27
CASSFSGLSYEQYF
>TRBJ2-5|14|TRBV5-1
CASSSGQSFGTQYF
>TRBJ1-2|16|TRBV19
CASSTTRTALGGGYTF
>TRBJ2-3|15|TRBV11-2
CASSLAGVNTDTQYF
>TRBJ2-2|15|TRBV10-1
CASSSTGLNTGELFF
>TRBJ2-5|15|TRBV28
CASTPTDGGRETQYF
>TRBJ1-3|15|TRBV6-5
CASSPKGVAGNTIYF
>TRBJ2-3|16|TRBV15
CATSRLGIAGPDTQYF
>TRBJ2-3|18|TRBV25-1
CASSFSGASGRAGDTQYF
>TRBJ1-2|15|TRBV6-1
CASNSPGVGNYGYTF
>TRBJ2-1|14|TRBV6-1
CASRGGLSYNEQFF
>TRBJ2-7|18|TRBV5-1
CASSLTGQNRGLRYEQYF
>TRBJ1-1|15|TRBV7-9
CASSLGAGAKTGAFF
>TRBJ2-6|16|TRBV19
CASSTLQGGGANVLTF
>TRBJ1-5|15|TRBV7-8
CASRAGTEVNQPQHF
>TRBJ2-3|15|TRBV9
CASSPRHLRTDTQYF
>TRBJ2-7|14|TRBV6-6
CASRTGTSAYEQYF
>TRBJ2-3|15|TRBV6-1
CASRRAGGPVDTQYF
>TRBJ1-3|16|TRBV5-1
CASRDAGQLLRNTIYF
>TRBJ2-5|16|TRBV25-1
CASSPPASGFQETQYF
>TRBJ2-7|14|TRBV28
CAHGGGRAGYEQYF